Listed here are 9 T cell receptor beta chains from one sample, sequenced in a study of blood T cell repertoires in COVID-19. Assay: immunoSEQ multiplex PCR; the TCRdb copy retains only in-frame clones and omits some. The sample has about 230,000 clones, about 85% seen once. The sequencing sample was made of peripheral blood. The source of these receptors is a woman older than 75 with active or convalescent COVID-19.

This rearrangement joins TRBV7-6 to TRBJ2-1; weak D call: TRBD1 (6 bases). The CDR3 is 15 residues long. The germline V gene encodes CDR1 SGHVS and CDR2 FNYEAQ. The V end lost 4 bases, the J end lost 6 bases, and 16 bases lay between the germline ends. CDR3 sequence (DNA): TGTGCCAGCAGCTCCACCCCAGGGGTCGGCAATGAGCAGTTCTTC. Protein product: CASSSTPGVGNEQFF. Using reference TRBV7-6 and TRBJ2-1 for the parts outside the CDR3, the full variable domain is GAGVSQSPRYKVTKRGQDVALRCDPISGHVSLYWYRQALGQGPEFLTYFNYEAQQDKSGLPNDRFSAERPEGSISTLTIQRTEQRDSAMYRCASSSTPGVGNEQFFGPGTRLTVL.

The CDR3 is CASSQVTSLQETQYF. CDR3 nucleotide sequence: TGCGCCAGCAGCCAAGTGACTAGCCTCCAAGAGACCCAGTACTTC. The rearrangement uses TRBV4-1 and TRBJ2-5; TRBD2 matches 7 bases. Per germline, CDR1 MGHRA and CDR2 YSYEKL. The CDR3 extends over 15 amino acids. The junction had 3 bases not matched to a gene; V was cut back by 1 base and J by 1 base.

This chain's CDR3 is CASGGVGEQFF. The DNA of the CDR3 is TGTGCCAGTGGGGGGGTTGGCGAGCAGTTCTTC. The V gene is TRBV19, the J gene TRBJ2-1; 7 nucleotides align to TRBD2. The ends lost 8 bases at V and 10 bases at J; junction bases unmatched: 5. Germline V lookup: CDR1 LNHDA, CDR2 SQIVND (reference sequence). This CDR3 is 11 amino acids long.

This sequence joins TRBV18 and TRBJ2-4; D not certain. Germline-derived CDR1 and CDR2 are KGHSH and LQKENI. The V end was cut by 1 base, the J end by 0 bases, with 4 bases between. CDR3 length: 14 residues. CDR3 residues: CASSPQRAKNIQYF. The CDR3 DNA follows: TGTGCCAGCTCACCACAGCGAGCCAAAAACATTCAGTACTTC.

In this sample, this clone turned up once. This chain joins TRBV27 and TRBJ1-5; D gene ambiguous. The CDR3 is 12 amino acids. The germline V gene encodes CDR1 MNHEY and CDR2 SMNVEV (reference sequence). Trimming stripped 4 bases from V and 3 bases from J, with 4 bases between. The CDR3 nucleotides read TGTGCCAGCAGTTCCCTCAATCAGCCCCAGCATTTT. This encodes CASSSLNQPQHF.

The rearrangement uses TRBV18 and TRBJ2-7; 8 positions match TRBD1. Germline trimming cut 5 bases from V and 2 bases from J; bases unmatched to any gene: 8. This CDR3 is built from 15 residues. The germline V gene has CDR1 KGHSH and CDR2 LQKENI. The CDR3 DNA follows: TGTGCCAGCTCAGATAGGACAGGGCTCACCTACGAGCAGTACTTC. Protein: CASSDRTGLTYEQYF.

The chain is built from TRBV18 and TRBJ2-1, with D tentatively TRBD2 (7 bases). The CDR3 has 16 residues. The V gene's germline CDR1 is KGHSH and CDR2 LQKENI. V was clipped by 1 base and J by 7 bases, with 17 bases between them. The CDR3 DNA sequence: TGTGCCAGCTCACCACTGGGCGGGGGCGCGGGGAATGAGCAGTTCTTC. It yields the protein CASSPLGGGAGNEQFF.

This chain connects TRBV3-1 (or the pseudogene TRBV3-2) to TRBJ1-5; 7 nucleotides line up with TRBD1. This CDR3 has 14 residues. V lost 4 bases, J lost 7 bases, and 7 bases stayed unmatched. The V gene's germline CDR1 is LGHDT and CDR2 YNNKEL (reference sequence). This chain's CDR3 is CASSPDRVEQPQHF. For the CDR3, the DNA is TGTGCCAGCAGCCCTGACAGGGTGGAACAGCCCCAGCATTTT.

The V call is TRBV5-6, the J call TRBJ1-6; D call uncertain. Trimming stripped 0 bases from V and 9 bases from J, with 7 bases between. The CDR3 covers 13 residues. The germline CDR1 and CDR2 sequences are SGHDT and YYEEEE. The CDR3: CASSLVSSSPLHF. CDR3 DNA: TGTGCCAGCAGCTTGGTATCCTCTTCACCCCTCCACTTT.